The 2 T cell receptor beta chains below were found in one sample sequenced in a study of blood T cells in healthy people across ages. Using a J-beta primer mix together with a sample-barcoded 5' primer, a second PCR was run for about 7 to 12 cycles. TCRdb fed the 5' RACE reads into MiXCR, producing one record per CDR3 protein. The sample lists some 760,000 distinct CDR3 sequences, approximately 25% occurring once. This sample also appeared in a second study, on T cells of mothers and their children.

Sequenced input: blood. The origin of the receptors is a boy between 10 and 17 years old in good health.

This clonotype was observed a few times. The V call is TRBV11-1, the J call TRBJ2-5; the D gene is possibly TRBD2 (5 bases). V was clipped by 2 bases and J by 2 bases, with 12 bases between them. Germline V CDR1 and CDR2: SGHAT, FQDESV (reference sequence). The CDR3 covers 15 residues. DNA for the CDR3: TGTGCCAGCAGCTTAAGGATGCAGCGGCAAGAGACCCAGTACTTC. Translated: CASSLRMQRQETQYF.

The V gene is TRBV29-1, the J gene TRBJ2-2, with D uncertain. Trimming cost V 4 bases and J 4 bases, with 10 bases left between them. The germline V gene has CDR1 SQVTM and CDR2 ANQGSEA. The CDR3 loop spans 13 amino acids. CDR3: CSVGTGLTGELFF. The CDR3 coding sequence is TGCAGCGTTGGAACCGGTCTCACCGGGGAGCTGTTTTTT.